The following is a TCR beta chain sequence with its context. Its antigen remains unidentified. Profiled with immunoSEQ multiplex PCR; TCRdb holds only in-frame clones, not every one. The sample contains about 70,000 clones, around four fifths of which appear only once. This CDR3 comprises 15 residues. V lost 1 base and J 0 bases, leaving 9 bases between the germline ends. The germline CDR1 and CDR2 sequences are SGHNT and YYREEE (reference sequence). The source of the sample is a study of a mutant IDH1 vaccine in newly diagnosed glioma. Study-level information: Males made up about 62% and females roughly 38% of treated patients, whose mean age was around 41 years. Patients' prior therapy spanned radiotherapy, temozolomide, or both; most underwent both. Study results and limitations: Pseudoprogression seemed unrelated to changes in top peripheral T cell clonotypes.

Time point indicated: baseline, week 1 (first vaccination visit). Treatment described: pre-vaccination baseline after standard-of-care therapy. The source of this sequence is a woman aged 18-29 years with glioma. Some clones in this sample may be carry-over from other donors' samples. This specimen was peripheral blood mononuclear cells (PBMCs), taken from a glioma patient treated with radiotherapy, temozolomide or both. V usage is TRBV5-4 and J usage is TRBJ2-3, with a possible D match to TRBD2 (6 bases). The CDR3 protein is CASSLSGGSTDTQYF. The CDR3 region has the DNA TGTGCCAGCAGCTTGAGTGGGGGGAGCACAGATACGCAGTATTTT. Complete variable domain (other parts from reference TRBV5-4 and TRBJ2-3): ETGVTQSPTHLIKTRGQQVTLRCSSQSGHNTVSWYQQALGQGPQFIFQYYREEENGRGNFPPRFSGLQFPNYSSELNVNALELDDSALYLCASSLSGGSTDTQYFGPGTRLTVL.